Listed below are T cell receptor beta chains from one sample, sequenced in a study of molecular identifiers for immune sequencing clone quantification. TCRdb redid the calling of the PCR reads with MiXCR, one entry per CDR3 protein. This table has some 70,000 distinct CDR3 sequences, 15% to 20% appearing once. Specimen: naive CD8+ T cells from blood, with Jurkat cell RNA spiked in. The source of these receptors is a human donor in good health. Some libraries in this study had Jurkat cell RNA spiked in. Both conserved end residues are part of each CDR3. The order of the fields is CDR3 protein, CDR3 DNA, clone size, CDR3 length, D gene, J gene, V gene. The D gene is left open where the match is weak. Rows give clone size only sometimes, using once, few, many, or a class for an expanded clone.

CDR3: CASSSGRPPAQYF; DNA: TGTGCCAGCAGCTCGGGTAGGCCACCAGCGCAGTATTTT; size: many; length: 13; D: .; J: TRBJ2-3; V: TRBV7-9
CDR3: CASSYLRINTEAFF; DNA: TGTGCCAGCAGTTACTTACGGATTAACACTGAAGCTTTCTTT; size: many; length: 14; D: .; J: TRBJ1-1; V: TRBV6-2/TRBV6-3
CDR3: CASSLLWSQNTEAFF; DNA: TGTGCCAGCAGCTTATTATGGAGTCAGAACACTGAAGCTTTCTTT; size: many; length: 15; D: .; J: TRBJ1-1; V: TRBV7-2
CDR3: CATSRDLVGTSGPPEEFF; DNA: TGTGCCACCAGCAGAGATTTGGTCGGGACTAGCGGCCCCCCCGAGGAGTTCTTC; size: few; length: 18; D: TRBD2; J: TRBJ2-1; V: TRBV15
CDR3: CASSQGLAGGWGQETQYF; DNA: TGTGCCAGCAGCCAGGGACTAGCGGGAGGGTGGGGCCAAGAGACCCAGTACTTC; size: few; length: 18; D: TRBD2; J: TRBJ2-5; V: TRBV3-1
CDR3: CASSRLRDTAYEQYF; DNA: TGTGCCAGCAGTAGACTCCGGGACACAGCCTACGAGCAGTACTTC; size: .; length: 15; D: .; J: TRBJ2-7; V: TRBV6-6
CDR3: CASSYSHRDAFF; DNA: TGTGCCAGCAGTTACTCGCATAGGGACGCTTTCTTT; size: many; length: 12; D: .; J: TRBJ1-1; V: TRBV6-6
CDR3: CSARERLAGGKETQYF; DNA: TGCAGTGCTAGAGAACGGCTAGCGGGAGGCAAAGAGACCCAGTACTTC; size: many; length: 16; D: TRBD2; J: TRBJ2-5; V: TRBV20-1
CDR3: CASSEAPDQPYQETQYF; DNA: TGTGCCAGCAGTGAAGCGCCGGACCAACCCTACCAAGAGACCCAGTACTTC; size: .; length: 17; D: .; J: TRBJ2-5; V: TRBV2
CDR3: CASSEFVAGVGEQYF; DNA: TGTGCCAGCAGTGAATTTGTAGCGGGAGTTGGCGAGCAGTACTTC; size: many; length: 15; D: TRBD2; J: TRBJ2-7; V: TRBV6-1
CDR3: CASSEGATATGVRSPPHF; DNA: TGCGCCAGCAGTGAGGGGGCCACGGCGACGGGAGTCCGGTCACCCCCCCACTTT; size: .; length: 18; D: .; J: TRBJ1-6; V: TRBV10-2